This T cell receptor beta chain was identified during a study of cytomegalovirus exposure and HLA in healthy donors. The PCR employed 60 Vbeta primers together with 13 Jbeta primers. Sequencing used immunoSEQ multiplex PCR; TCRdb keeps in-frame clones, though not all of them. Among roughly 200,000 clones listed, 81% were seen once. V was shortened by 3 bases and J by 11 bases, with 20 bases between the two germline ends. The CDR3 has 14 amino acids. Germline CDR1 is SGHKS and CDR2 is YYEKEE (reference sequence). Findings of the study overall: Data from an earlier analysis indicated that most TCR beta V segments were productive either about 87% or about 30% of the time. The classifier, whose performance was assessed in both the original and validation cohorts, reportedly diagnosed cytomegalovirus status with high specificity and sensitivity.

Regarding this clone: The antigen is unknown.

The source of this sequence is a man aged 40-49 years in good health and CMV-seropositive. The sequenced sample consisted of PBMCs. The rearrangement uses TRBV5-5 and TRBJ1-1, with a tentative D call TRBD1 (6 bases). CDR3 protein: CASSSNRDTNWAFF. DNA for the CDR3: TGTGCCAGCAGCTCCAACCGGGACACTAATTGGGCTTTCTTT.